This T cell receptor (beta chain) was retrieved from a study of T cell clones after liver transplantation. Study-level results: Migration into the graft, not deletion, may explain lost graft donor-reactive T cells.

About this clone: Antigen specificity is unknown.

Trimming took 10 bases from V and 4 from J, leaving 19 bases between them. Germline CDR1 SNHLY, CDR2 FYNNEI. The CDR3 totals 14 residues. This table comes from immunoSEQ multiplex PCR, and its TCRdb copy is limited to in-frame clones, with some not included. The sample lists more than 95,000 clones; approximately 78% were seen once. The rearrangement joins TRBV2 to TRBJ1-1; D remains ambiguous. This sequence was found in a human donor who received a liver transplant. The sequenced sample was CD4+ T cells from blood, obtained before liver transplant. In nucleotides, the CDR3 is TGTGCCACTACCGAGGAGGGATGGAGCACTGAAGCTTTCTTT. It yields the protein CATTEEGWSTEAFF.